This T cell receptor (beta chain) stems from a study of T cells in Graves' hyperthyroidism and ophthalmopathy. Broader study findings: Most expanded thyroid clonotypes above 0.001 recurred in blood. In simple terms, a model built on 13 V-J features told ophthalmopathy apart from stable hyperthyroidism.

Exclusion of a patient resulted from uncontrolled infection, other autoimmune disease, pregnancy or lactation. 10 ml of fresh peripheral blood supplied the PBMCs. RNA transcripts gave rise to amplified TCR beta CDR3 regions. TCR CDR3 underwent first-round RT-PCR with the HTBI primer set. TCRdb reanalysed the multiplex PCR reads using MiXCR and keeps one entry per CDR3 protein. The sample has about 680,000 distinct CDR3 sequences, approximately 40% seen once. A word on this clonotype: Its antigen is currently unknown. The conserved closing phenylalanine or tryptophan is absent in this CDR3, likely reflecting a read error.

Germline lookup yields CDR1 SGHNT and CDR2 YYREEE (reference sequence). V lost 3 bases and J 1 base, leaving 11 bases between the germline ends. There are 14 residues in the CDR3. This chain joins TRBV5-4 and TRBJ2-7; a weak D match, TRBD2 (5 bases). Sequenced input: blood. The source of this sequence is a woman aged 40 to 55 with Graves' hyperthyroidism. CDR3 amino acids: CASSWESQSYEQYL. The CDR3 DNA reads TGTGCCAGCAGCTGGGAGAGCCAGTCCTACGAGCAGTACCTC.